This T cell receptor (beta chain) was sequenced in a study of control samples from healthy donors and cancer patients. Trimming removed 4 bases from V and 5 bases from J, with 5 bases in between. The CDR3 extends over 11 amino acids. CDR1 and CDR2 (germline): SNHLY, FYNNEI. The table came from immunoSEQ multiplex PCR; TCRdb's copy has only in-frame clones and leaves some out. Altogether approximately 150,000 clones are present, about 91% being singletons, with the ten largest covering 3.2%. This clone has only a few counts. In the same sample, other DNA sequences code for this CDR3. This sequence was found in a man under 40 in good health. The chain recombines TRBV2 with TRBJ1-2; no clear D. The sequenced material came from blood. CDR3 in DNA: TGTGCCAGCAGTGCGCGATATGGCTACACCTTC. Translated: CASSARYGYTF.